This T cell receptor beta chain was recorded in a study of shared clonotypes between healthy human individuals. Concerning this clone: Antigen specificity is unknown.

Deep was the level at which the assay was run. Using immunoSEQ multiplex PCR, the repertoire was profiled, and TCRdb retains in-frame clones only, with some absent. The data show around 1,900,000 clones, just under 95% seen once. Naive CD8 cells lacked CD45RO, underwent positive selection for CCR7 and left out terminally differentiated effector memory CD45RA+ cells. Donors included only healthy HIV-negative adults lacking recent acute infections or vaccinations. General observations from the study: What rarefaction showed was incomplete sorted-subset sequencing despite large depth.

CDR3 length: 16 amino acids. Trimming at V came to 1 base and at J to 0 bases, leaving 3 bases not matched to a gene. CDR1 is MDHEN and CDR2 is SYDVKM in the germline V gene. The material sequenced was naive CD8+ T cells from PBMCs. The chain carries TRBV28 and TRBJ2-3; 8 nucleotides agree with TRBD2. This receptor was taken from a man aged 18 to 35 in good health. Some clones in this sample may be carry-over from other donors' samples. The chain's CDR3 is CASSLLLAESTDTQYF. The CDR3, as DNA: TGTGCCAGCAGTTTATTACTAGCGGAGAGCACAGATACGCAGTATTTT.